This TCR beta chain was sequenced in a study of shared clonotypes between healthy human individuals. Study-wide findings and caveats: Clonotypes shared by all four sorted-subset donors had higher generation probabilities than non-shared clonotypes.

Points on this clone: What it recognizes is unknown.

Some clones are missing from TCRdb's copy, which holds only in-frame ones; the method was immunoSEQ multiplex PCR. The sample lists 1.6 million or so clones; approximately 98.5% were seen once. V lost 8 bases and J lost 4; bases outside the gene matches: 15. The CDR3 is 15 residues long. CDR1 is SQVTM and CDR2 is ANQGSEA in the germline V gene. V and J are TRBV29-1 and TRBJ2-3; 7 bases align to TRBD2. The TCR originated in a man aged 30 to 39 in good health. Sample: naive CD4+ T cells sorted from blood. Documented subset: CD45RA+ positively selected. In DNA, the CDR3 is TGCAGCCCGTGGGTTGGATCGGCGGGGGCAGATACGCAGTATTTT. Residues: CSPWVGSAGADTQYF.